One sample yielded the 23 T cell receptor beta chains listed below, sequenced in a study of CD8 T cells in Susac syndrome. RNA was extracted with the RNeasy kit, and a quantity of about 0.45 to 1 ug was reverse transcribed using random hexamers. One entry per CDR3 protein results from TCRdb running MiXCR on the immunoSEQ multiplex PCR reads. The data hold 140,000 or so distinct CDR3 sequences, with about 94% observed a single time. What was sequenced was CD4+ T cells from PBMCs. The receptors derive from a human donor with Susac syndrome.

The rearrangement links TRBV6-6 to TRBJ2-2; 7 bases are shared with TRBD2. Germline V gene sequence: CDR1 MNHNY, CDR2 SVGAGI (reference sequence). This CDR3 has 14 residues. Trimming at V came to 8 bases and at J to 6 bases, leaving 9 bases not matched to a gene. CDR3 bases: TGTGCCAGCGGCCCAGCGGGGCACCCCGGGGAGCTGTTTTTT. It codes for CASGPAGHPGELFF.

The chain carries TRBV11-2 and TRBJ1-6; D possibly corresponds to TRBD1 (5 bases). The CDR3 spans 16 residues. The V and J ends lost 5 bases and 0 bases respectively, with 11 bases between them. The germline V gene has CDR1 SGHAT and CDR2 FQNNGV. CDR3 nucleotides: TGTGCCAGCAGCCCCCGGGACTACTCCTATAATTCACCCCTCCACTTT. Protein: CASSPRDYSYNSPLHF.

In DNA, the CDR3 is TGTGCCAGCAGCTTAGCCCGGGATTCACCCCTCCACTTT. This sequence encodes CASSLARDSPLHF. The gene calls are TRBV7-9 and TRBJ1-6, with D unresolved. The CDR3 consists of 13 residues. V dropped 0 bases and J dropped 8 bases, with 5 bases sitting between them. Germline-derived CDR1 and CDR2 are SEHNR and FQNEAQ (reference sequence).

This chain joins TRBV7-2 and TRBJ1-1, with 9 bases aligning to TRBD1. Per germline, CDR1 SGHTA and CDR2 FQGNSA. The CDR3 loop spans 15 amino acids. Losses at the gene ends were 1 base for V and 6 bases for J; bases not matched to a gene: 6. CDR3 loop: CASSLGGTGGSEAFF. The CDR3 DNA is TGTGCCAGCAGCTTAGGGGGTACAGGGGGCTCTGAAGCTTTCTTT.

This chain connects TRBV5-1 to TRBJ2-1; D might be TRBD1 or TRBD2, each matching 6 bases. The CDR3 is 16 amino acids. CDR1 and CDR2 from the germline V gene are SGHRS and YFSETQ. V gave up 3 bases and J gave up 0 bases, with 13 bases separating them. This CDR3 is CASSWKGGSSYNEQFF. The CDR3 DNA is TGCGCCAGCAGCTGGAAGGGGGGAAGCTCCTACAATGAGCAGTTCTTC.

V usage is TRBV20-1 and J usage is TRBJ2-7; D unresolved. Germline V CDR1 and CDR2: DFQATT, SNEGSKA (reference sequence). Between the trimmed V and J ends, which lost 3 bases and 0 bases, there was a span of 15 bases. The CDR3 covers 15 residues. The CDR3 region has the DNA TGCAGTGCTAGCCAAAAGGCAGGAACCTCCTACGAGCAGTACTTC. Translated, it gives CSASQKAGTSYEQYF.

V and J are TRBV20-1 and TRBJ2-2, with D perhaps matching TRBD1 (6 bases). The CDR3 covers 15 residues. Germline V CDR1 and CDR2: DFQATT, SNEGSKA (reference sequence). V lost 5 bases and J lost 1, with 14 bases in between. In DNA, the CDR3 is TGCAGTGCTGCCCCGGGACACCGGAACACCGGGGAGCTGTTTTTT. It specifies CSAAPGHRNTGELFF.

This sequence joins TRBV24-1 and TRBJ2-2; 8 bases map to TRBD2. J gave up 0 bases and V 2 bases, and 1 base lay outside the gene matches. Germline V gives CDR1 KGHDR, CDR2 SFDVKD. The CDR3 extends over 16 amino acids. The CDR3 region is CATSDSGGANTGELFF. CDR3 nucleotide sequence: TGTGCCACCAGTGATTCCGGGGGGGCGAACACCGGGGAGCTGTTTTTT.

As DNA, the CDR3 is TGTGCCACCAGCAGATCTACCCAGTACTTC. Its translation: CATSRSTQYF. The genes are TRBV15 and TRBJ2-5; D is unclear. The CDR3 sequence is 10 residues long. Germline values: CDR1 LNHNV, CDR2 YYDKDF (reference sequence). Trimming cost V 2 bases and J 8 bases, with 3 bases left between them.

The chain recombines TRBV24-1 with TRBJ2-3; D unclear. The CDR3 is made up of 13 amino acids. V shed 4 bases and J shed 11 bases, with 15 bases lying between them. CDR1 is KGHDR, CDR2 SFDVKD, per germline. CDR3 nucleotides: TGTGCCACCAGTGACTCGGACCAGTGGCAGCAGTATTTT. Protein: CATSDSDQWQQYF.

The chain is built from TRBV28 and TRBJ2-7; no firm D call. CDR1 MDHEN and CDR2 SYDVKM come from the germline V gene. V lost 7 bases and J 5 bases, leaving 15 bases between the germline ends. This CDR3 spans 13 amino acids. This CDR3 reads CASTTFSRHEQYF. The CDR3 DNA is TGTGCCAGCACTACCTTCTCTAGGCACGAGCAGTACTTC.

This chain links TRBV20-1 with TRBJ2-2; 10 bases agree with TRBD2. The V gene end was trimmed by 5 bases and the J gene end by 6 bases; junction bases not matched to a gene: 3. Looked up from germline, CDR1 is DFQATT and CDR2 is SNEGSKA (reference sequence). CDR3 length: 13 residues. The CDR3 is CSAPGLASGELFF. The CDR3 coding sequence is TGCAGTGCTCCGGGACTAGCGTCCGGGGAGCTGTTTTTT.

The V gene is TRBV24-1, the J gene TRBJ2-6; D is unclear. Trimming shortened V by 5 bases and J by 4 bases, and 8 bases separated the two germline ends. The CDR3 contains 14 residues. Germline V gives CDR1 KGHDR, CDR2 SFDVKD. The CDR3 DNA sequence: TGTGCCACCAGTGGAAGTGAGGGGGCCAACGTCCTGACTTTC. Its protein product is CATSGSEGANVLTF.

The table lists this clonotype with a few counts. The chain employs TRBV4-2 and TRBJ2-1; the D call may be TRBD1 or TRBD2 (5 bases each). V gave up 0 bases and J gave up 6 bases, with 12 bases separating them. Germline values: CDR1 LGHNA, CDR2 YNFKEQ. The CDR3 is made up of 15 amino acids. In DNA form, the CDR3 reads TGTGCCAGCAGCCAAGACCCCGGGACGACCAATGAGCAGTTCTTC. This encodes CASSQDPGTTNEQFF.

This chain links TRBV7-2 with TRBJ2-2; D call uncertain. CDR1 and CDR2 (germline): SGHTA, FQGNSA. The CDR3 totals 14 residues. V was shortened by 2 bases and J by 0 bases, with 4 bases between the two germline ends. The DNA of the CDR3 is TGTGCCAGCAGCTTATCCCCGAACACCGGGGAGCTGTTTTTT. Protein sequence: CASSLSPNTGELFF. The variable domain in full, completed from reference TRBV7-2 and TRBJ2-2, reads GAGVSQSPSNKVTEKGKDVELRCDPISGHTALYWYRQSLGQGLEFLIYFQGNSAPDKSGLPSDRFSAERTGGSVSTLTIQRTQQEDSAVYLCASSLSPNTGELFFGEGSRLTVL.

The chain recombines TRBV5-1 with TRBJ2-1; 12 nucleotides align to TRBD2. Germline values: CDR1 SGHRS, CDR2 YFSETQ. CDR3 length equals 14 residues. With V trimmed by 4 bases and J by 10 bases, 6 bases remained unmatched. In nucleotides, the CDR3 is TGCGCCAGCAGCCATACTAGCGGGGGGACGGAGCAGTTCTTC. It specifies CASSHTSGGTEQFF.

The rearrangement links TRBV20-1 to TRBJ2-6; D assignment may be TRBD1 or TRBD2 (5 bases each). CDR1 and CDR2 from the germline V gene are DFQATT and SNEGSKA (reference sequence). CDR3 length: 16 amino acids. Trimming took off 6 bases at V and 0 bases at J, with 15 bases between the two ends. The CDR3 coding sequence is TGCAGTGCCCCCCGGCCAGGGAGCTCTGGGGCCAACGTCCTGACTTTC. This sequence encodes CSAPRPGSSGANVLTF.

The rearrangement joins TRBV2 to TRBJ1-2, with D hard to call. Germline V gene sequence: CDR1 SNHLY, CDR2 FYNNEI. The CDR3 contains 12 residues. Trimming took 4 bases from V and 8 from J, leaving 11 bases between them. The CDR3 sequence is CASSVRGDGYTF. The CDR3 nucleotides read TGTGCCAGCAGTGTGCGGGGAGACGGCTACACCTTC.

The chain couples TRBV7-2 to TRBJ2-4; 7 nucleotides align to TRBD2. CDR1 and CDR2 from the germline V gene are SGHTA and FQGNSA. The V and J ends lost 8 bases and 5 bases, in that order; junction bases with no gene match: 6. The CDR3 runs 13 residues. The CDR3 sequence: CASRSGKENIQYF. CDR3 DNA sequence: TGTGCCAGCCGAAGCGGGAAGGAAAACATTCAGTACTTC.

The rearrangement uses TRBV2 and TRBJ1-5; D perhaps matches TRBD1 (5 bases). This CDR3 spans 10 amino acids. Trimming took 8 bases from V and 11 from J, leaving 10 bases between them. CDR1 and CDR2 (germline): SNHLY, FYNNEI. Written as DNA, the CDR3 is TGTGCCAGCCGGGGGGGGACCCAGCATTTT. Amino acid sequence: CASRGGTQHF.

Only a few counts were recorded for this clonotype. The V call is TRBV29-1, the J call TRBJ1-4, with D perhaps matching TRBD1 (6 bases). The CDR3 is 13 residues long. The germline CDR1 and CDR2 sequences are SQVTM and ANQGSEA. The V end lost 8 bases, the J end lost 10 bases, and 20 bases lay between the germline ends. The CDR3 here is CSYRDGRGGKLFF. The CDR3 DNA reads as TGCAGCTACAGGGACGGACGGGGGGGAAAACTGTTTTTT.

The chain employs TRBV20-1 and TRBJ2-1; D is perhaps TRBD2 (6 bases). CDR3 length: 13 residues. Germline assignment: CDR1 DFQATT and CDR2 SNEGSKA (reference sequence). The V end was cut by 4 bases, the J end by 6 bases, with 13 bases between. The CDR3 protein is CSAISGTLNEQFF. CDR3 sequence (DNA): TGCAGTGCTATATCCGGGACTCTCAATGAGCAGTTCTTC.

This chain joins TRBV12-3 or TRBV12-4 and TRBJ2-7, with D possibly TRBD2 on 6 matching bases. V was cut by 2 bases and J by 7 bases, with 18 bases left in between. This CDR3 region has 15 residues. The CDR3 nucleotides read TGTGCCAGCAGTTTATTTGGGCGGGGCCTCTGGGAGCAGTACTTC. Its translation is CASSLFGRGLWEQYF.